The 23 T cell receptor beta chains below all came from one sample that was sequenced in a study of blood T cell repertoires in COVID-19. Sequenced by immunoSEQ multiplex PCR; TCRdb stores in-frame clones only, minus some. The sample consists of a few hundred thousand clones, around 90% of them appearing once. Sequenced sample: peripheral blood. The receptors were sampled from a woman between 65 and 79 years old with COVID-19, enrolled during active disease.

J is TRBJ1-6 and V is TRBV4-3; D is uncertain. The germline V and J ends were trimmed by 0 bases and 7 bases, with 10 bases remaining between them. The CDR3 totals 15 residues. Germline-derived CDR1 and CDR2 are LGHNA and YSLEER. In DNA form, the CDR3 reads TGCGCCAGCAGCCAAGAGTGGCAGGTGAATTCACCCCTCCACTTT. Translation: CASSQEWQVNSPLHF.

This sequence joins TRBV29-1 and TRBJ1-1, with 10 bases identical to TRBD1. CDR3 size: 21 residues. V gave up 7 bases and J gave up 3 bases; unmatched junction bases: 29. Germline lookup yields CDR1 SQVTM and CDR2 ANQGSEA. This CDR3 is CSGPRYRDRGNNEHEDTEAFF. DNA for the CDR3: TGCAGCGGGCCCCGATATAGGGACAGGGGCAATAATGAACACGAGGACACTGAAGCTTTCTTT.

This sequence joins TRBV6-6 and TRBJ2-5; 7 nucleotides agree with TRBD2. Germline V CDR1 and CDR2: MNHNY, SVGAGI (reference sequence). The CDR3 totals 15 residues. V shed 4 bases, J shed 5 bases, and the junction held 10 bases outside the gene matches. The CDR3 loop reads CASSSYGGAGETQYF. Written as DNA, the CDR3 is TGTGCCAGCAGTTCGTATGGCGGAGCGGGGGAGACCCAGTACTTC.

CDR3: CASSPAAGLNGYTF. CDR3 sequence (DNA): TGTGCCAGCAGCCCAGCTGCAGGCTTAAATGGCTACACCTTC. This chain joins TRBV7-9 and TRBJ1-2; D not resolved. The CDR3 loop spans 14 amino acids. CDR1 is SEHNR and CDR2 is FQNEAQ in the germline V gene (reference sequence). V lost 5 bases to trimming and J lost 6 bases, with 16 bases between them.

The rearrangement links TRBV28 to TRBJ2-3, with TRBD1 identical over 10 bases. The CDR3 extends over 15 amino acids. V shed 6 bases, J shed 4 bases, and the junction held 7 bases outside the gene matches. Germline V gives CDR1 MDHEN, CDR2 SYDVKM. CDR3 nucleotide sequence: TGTGCCAGCAGCGCGACAGGGGGCTATGCAGATACGCAGTATTTT. Its translation is CASSATGGYADTQYF. The complete variable domain, with remaining parts taken from reference TRBV28 and TRBJ2-3, reads DVKVTQSSRYLVKRTGEKVFLECVQDMDHENMFWYRQDPGLGLRLIYFSYDVKMKEKGDIPEGYSVSREKKERFSLILESASTNQTSMYLCASSATGGYADTQYFGPGTRLTVL.

The rearrangement uses TRBV6-2 or TRBV6-3 and TRBJ2-7; 14 nucleotides line up with TRBD2. Germline V CDR1 and CDR2: MNHEY, SVGEGT. This CDR3 has 17 amino acids. The trim removed 6 bases at V and 1 base at J, leaving 8 bases unmatched. CDR3 sequence: CASSPGLAGAVSYEQYF. In DNA, the CDR3 is TGTGCCAGCAGCCCGGGACTAGCGGGAGCAGTTTCCTACGAGCAGTACTTC.

The V gene is TRBV9, the J gene TRBJ2-5; D not certain. Looked up from germline, CDR1 is SGDLS and CDR2 is YYNGEE. With 4 bases removed from V and 2 bases from J, the gap between germline ends came to 12 bases. The CDR3 is made up of 14 amino acids. CDR3 amino acids: CASSLSGQQETQYF. The CDR3 region has the DNA TGTGCCAGCAGCTTAAGTGGGCAGCAAGAGACCCAGTACTTC. Looking up the rest from reference TRBV9 and TRBJ2-5 gives the full variable domain: DSGVTQTPKHLITATGQRVTLRCSPRSGDLSVYWYQQSLDQGLQFLIQYYNGEERAKGNILERFSAQQFPDLHSELNLSSLELGDSALYFCASSLSGQQETQYFGPGTRLLVL.

This clone was observed a few times. The V gene is TRBV4-2, the J gene TRBJ2-1; D unresolved. The CDR3 is made up of 14 amino acids. CDR1 and CDR2 from the germline V gene are LGHNA and YNFKEQ. Trimming took off 2 bases at V and 8 bases at J, with 13 bases between the two ends. The CDR3 nucleotides read TGTGCCAGCAGCCAATCATCCAGGATCGATGAGCAGTTCTTC. It codes for CASSQSSRIDEQFF.

The genes are TRBV30 and TRBJ2-7; 7 bases align to TRBD1. V dropped 3 bases and J dropped 2; count of bases not matched to a gene: 1. In germline, CDR1 is GTSNPN, CDR2 SVGIG (reference sequence). This CDR3 is built from 12 residues. This CDR3 is CAWRTGPYEQYF. CDR3 in DNA: TGTGCCTGGAGGACAGGGCCCTACGAGCAGTACTTC.

The chain couples TRBV6-5 to TRBJ2-7; 7 bases fit TRBD1. The CDR3 has 13 amino acids. The V and J ends lost 6 bases and 0 bases, in that order; junction bases with no gene match: 2. Germline V CDR1 and CDR2: MNHEY, SVGAGI. The CDR3 bases are TGTGCCAGCAGCAGGACAGGCTCCTACGAGCAGTACTTC. It specifies CASSRTGSYEQYF.

The V gene is TRBV9, the J gene TRBJ2-7; 9 positions agree with TRBD2. The CDR3 length is 16 residues. The V and J ends lost 1 base and 3 bases, in that order; junction bases with no gene match: 8. Germline CDR1 reads SGDLS; CDR2 reads YYNGEE. CDR3 coding DNA: TGTGCCAGCAGCGTAATTAGCGGGAGTTCCCTCTACGAGCAGTACTTC. Protein sequence: CASSVISGSSLYEQYF.

The gene calls are TRBV29-1 and TRBJ1-1, with TRBD1 matching 11 bases. The germline V gene has CDR1 SQVTM and CDR2 ANQGSEA. J gave up 6 bases and V 5 bases, and 5 bases lay outside the gene matches. The CDR3 is 13 residues long. DNA of the CDR3: TGCAGCGTTACCCGGGACAGGGGGTCTGAAGCTTTCTTT. Protein sequence: CSVTRDRGSEAFF.

This chain links TRBV5-4 with TRBJ1-6, with D possibly being TRBD1 (5 bases). V lost 2 bases, J lost 4 bases, and 7 bases lay in between. The CDR3 is 14 amino acids. CDR1 is SGHNT, CDR2 YYREEE, per germline (reference sequence). The CDR3 protein is CASSLDSYNSPLHF. The DNA of the CDR3 is TGTGCCAGCAGCTTAGACAGTTATAATTCACCCCTCCACTTT.

The chain recombines TRBV19 with TRBJ1-1; no reliable D call. The V gene lost 3 bases and the J gene lost 4 bases, with 12 bases spanning the gap. The CDR3 is made up of 14 amino acids. From germline, CDR1 is LNHDA and CDR2 SQIVND (reference sequence). CDR3 loop: CASSMRAVGTEAFF. For the CDR3, the DNA is TGTGCCAGTAGTATGAGGGCGGTGGGCACTGAAGCTTTCTTT. Full variable domain (remainder filled in from reference TRBV19 and TRBJ1-1): DGGITQSPKYLFRKEGQNVTLSCEQNLNHDAMYWYRQDPGQGLRLIYYSQIVNDFQKGDIAEGYSVSREKKESFPLTVTSAQKNPTAFYLCASSMRAVGTEAFFGQGTRLTVV.

The chain uses TRBV24-1 and TRBJ2-1, with D perhaps TRBD2 (5 bases). This CDR3 is 14 amino acids long. V was trimmed by 9 bases and J by 7 bases, leaving 18 bases between them. Germline V gene lookup returns CDR1 KGHDR and CDR2 SFDVKD. Here the CDR3 reads CATSWGEGRNEQFF. Written as DNA, the CDR3 is TGTGCCACCTCCTGGGGAGAGGGCAGGAATGAGCAGTTCTTC.

The J gene is TRBJ1-2, the V gene TRBV4-2, with 9 bases aligning to TRBD1. Germline CDR1 and CDR2: LGHNA and YNFKEQ. This CDR3 comprises 13 residues. Trimming cost V 4 bases and J 7 bases; bases outside gene matches: 4. The CDR3 loop is CASSRQGDSGYTF. The DNA for the CDR3 is TGTGCCAGCAGCCGACAGGGGGATTCTGGCTACACCTTC.

The CDR3, as DNA: TGCAGCGCCGGCGTTGGACAGGGGAGCGATCAGCCCCAGCATTTT. Translating it yields CSAGVGQGSDQPQHF. This chain joins TRBV29-1 and TRBJ1-5; 9 nucleotides agree with TRBD1. This CDR3 region has 15 residues. CDR1 SQVTM and CDR2 ANQGSEA come from the germline V gene. The V segment lost 7 bases and the J segment 5 bases; nucleotides outside the gene matches: 12. Supplemented by reference TRBV29-1 and TRBJ1-5, the full variable domain reads SAVISQKPSRDICQRGTSLTIQCQVDSQVTMMFWYRQQPGQSLTLIATANQGSEATYESGFVIDKFPISRPNLTFSTLTVSNMSPEDSSIYLCSAGVGQGSDQPQHFGDGTRLSIL.

The genes are TRBV12-3 or TRBV12-4 and TRBJ2-1; D remains unclear. The CDR3 spans 12 residues. V lost 3 bases to trimming and J lost 9 bases, with 9 bases between them. Here the CDR3 reads CASSLLESEQFF. CDR3 bases: TGTGCCAGCAGTTTGCTAGAAAGTGAGCAGTTCTTC.

In nucleotides, the CDR3 is TGTGCCAGTAGTATCAGGGGAGGGGAGCAGTACTTC. This encodes CASSIRGGEQYF. The rearrangement joins TRBV19 to TRBJ2-7; a weak D match, TRBD2 (7 bases). Germline V gives CDR1 LNHDA, CDR2 SQIVND (reference sequence). V was shortened by 3 bases and J by 7 bases, with 10 bases between the two germline ends. This CDR3 region has 12 residues.

The chain joins TRBV4-1 to TRBJ1-5; 7 bases agree with TRBD1. Looked up from germline, CDR1 is MGHRA and CDR2 is YSYEKL. The CDR3 is 20 residues long. J lost 6 bases, V lost 0 bases, and 20 bases had no gene match. The CDR3: CASSQDAGTAYLRISQPQHF. The CDR3 DNA reads TGCGCCAGCAGCCAAGACGCCGGGACAGCCTACTTAAGGATCTCTCAGCCCCAGCATTTT.

The chain has TRBV7-2 and TRBJ1-1, with D uncertain. Germline V gene data show CDR1 as SGHTA and CDR2 as FQGNSA. CDR3 size: 14 residues. With 1 base removed from V and 1 base from J, the gap between germline ends came to 7 bases. DNA for the CDR3: TGTGCCAGCAGCTTAGTCGGGGAGAACACTGAAGCTTTCTTT. It yields the protein CASSLVGENTEAFF.

V is TRBV5-1 and J is TRBJ1-1; D is ambiguous. The CDR3 sequence is 14 residues long. V lost 5 bases, J lost 1 base, and 12 bases lay in between. Germline loops: CDR1 SGHRS, CDR2 YFSETQ. In DNA form, the CDR3 reads TGCGCCAGCAGTCGGGGAGACACGAACACTGAAGCTTTCTTT. Translating gives CASSRGDTNTEAFF. The complete variable domain, with remaining parts taken from reference TRBV5-1 and TRBJ1-1, reads KAGVTQTPRYLIKTRGQQVTLSCSPISGHRSVSWYQQTPGQGLQFLFEYFSETQRNKGNFPGRFSGRQFSNSRSEMNVSTLELGDSALYLCASSRGDTNTEAFFGQGTRLTVV.

The rearrangement uses TRBV27 and TRBJ2-2, with D tentatively TRBD2 (6 bases). Germline-derived CDR1 and CDR2 are MNHEY and SMNVEV (reference sequence). V lost 1 base and J 3 bases, leaving 9 bases between the germline ends. The CDR3 is 15 residues long. CDR3 DNA: TGTGCCAGCAGTTTATTCGGGAGATACACCGGGGAGCTGTTTTTT. This translates into CASSLFGRYTGELFF.